This T cell receptor (beta chain) stems from a study of monozygotic twins with inflammatory bowel disease. The study's findings and limits: Among T cells, the various subtypes were not distinguishable. Other individuals had fewer clonotypes in common with IBD patients than with healthy twins, especially with disease activity. A single strong clonotype or signal linked to IBD was not supported.

Each UMI, carrying a 6-nucleotide sample barcode, came from template switching. TCRdb reworked the 5' RACE reads into one entry per CDR3 protein, no DNA. Its clone listing holds around 220,000 distinct CDR3 sequences. Notes on this clonotype: Antigen specificity is unknown.

Germline-derived CDR1 and CDR2 are DFQATT and SNEGSKA (reference sequence). This CDR3 contains 16 residues. What was sequenced was blood. The chain has TRBV20-1 and TRBJ1-2; TCRdb indicates TRBD1, and absent DNA this call remains unverified. This sequence was found in a human donor with ulcerative colitis or Crohn's disease, or a healthy co-twin of an affected twin (not recorded which). The CDR3 is CSAVGMGQGIFYGYTF.